A selection of T cell receptor beta chains follows, all from one sample in a study of response to subunit inactivated influenza vaccine. TCRdb passed the RT-PCR reads through MiXCR, listing each CDR3 protein once. The sample comprises under 550,000 distinct CDR3 sequences, less than 8% of which are singletons, and over 10% rests with the top ten. The sample in question was PBMCs from blood, obtained less than 30 months after vaccination. The receptors come from a man in his fifties or sixties who received an inactivated influenza vaccine. Each CDR3 is given with its conserved first and last residue. Each record gives: clone size, D gene, J gene, V gene, CDR3 protein, CDR3 DNA. D genes are given only for firm matches. Size is omitted from some rows. Given values are once, few, many or a class for expanded clones.

many,TRBD2,TRBJ2-5,TRBV3-1,CASSHSGSRQETQYF,TGTGCCAGCAGCCATAGCGGGAGCAGACAAGAGACCCAGTACTTC
many,NA,TRBJ2-1,TRBV9,CASSVAGGPDNEQFF,TGTGCCAGCAGCGTAGCCGGGGGCCCCGACAATGAGCAGTTCTTC
NA,TRBD1,TRBJ2-5,TRBV5-1,CASSLGGQGAETQYF,TGCGCCAGCAGCTTGGGTGGACAGGGCGCAGAGACCCAGTACTTC
many,NA,TRBJ2-3,TRBV5-1,CASSLEVGTDTQYF,TGCGCCAGCAGCTTGGAGGTGGGCACAGATACGCAGTATTTT
many,NA,TRBJ2-7,TRBV12-3/TRBV12-4,CASGDVGSYEQYF,TGTGCCAGCGGGGACGTGGGCTCCTACGAGCAGTACTTC
many,NA,TRBJ1-1,TRBV5-1,CASSQEGGMNTEAFF,TGCGCCAGCAGCCAAGAAGGAGGGATGAACACTGAAGCTTTCTTT
NA,NA,TRBJ2-7,TRBV2,CASSADRVGEQYF,TGTGCCAGCAGTGCCGACAGAGTGGGGGAGCAGTACTTC
NA,NA,TRBJ2-3,TRBV27,CASSSGLTSTQYF,TGTGCCAGCAGTTCCGGACTGACTAGTACGCAGTATTTT
NA,TRBD2,TRBJ2-1,TRBV5-5,CASIITGTNYEQFF,TGTGCCAGCATTATAACCGGGACTAACTATGAGCAGTTCTTC
few,NA,TRBJ2-2,TRBV12-3/TRBV12-4,CASSRGGDRSTGELFF,TGTGCCAGCAGCCGAGGTGGGGACCGAAGCACCGGGGAGCTGTTTTTT
NA,TRBD1,TRBJ2-3,TRBV7-2,CASSPGQGSYTQYF,TGTGCCAGCAGCCCCGGACAGGGGTCATATACGCAGTATTTT
few,NA,TRBJ2-7,TRBV19,CASSTGGASYEQYF,TGTGCCAGTAGTACCGGAGGGGCCAGCTACGAGCAGTACTTC
NA,TRBD1,TRBJ2-1,TRBV25-1,CASSESTGGGNNEQFF,TGTGCCAGCAGTGAATCGACAGGGGGAGGTAACAATGAGCAGTTCTTC
few,TRBD2,TRBJ2-2,TRBV29-1,CSGGGATGELFF,TGCAGCGGGGGGGGAGCCACCGGGGAGCTGTTTTTT
NA,TRBD2,TRBJ2-1,TRBV19,CASSTRAGGSYNEQFF,TGTGCCAGTAGTACCCGAGCGGGGGGATCCTACAATGAGCAGTTCTTC
few,NA,TRBJ1-2,TRBV12-3/TRBV12-4,CASSPGERPGYTF,TGTGCCAGCAGTCCCGGGGAGCGGCCTGGCTACACCTTC
few,TRBD1,TRBJ2-1,TRBV12-3/TRBV12-4,CASSFLDRVSQFF,TGTGCCAGCAGTTTTCTGGACAGGGTTTCGCAGTTCTTC
few,TRBD2,TRBJ2-1,TRBV3-1,CASSAGLAVYSYNEQFF,TGTGCCAGCAGCGCGGGACTAGCGGTTTACTCCTACAATGAGCAGTTCTTC
many,NA,TRBJ1-3,TRBV12-3/TRBV12-4,CASSLGALALSGNTIYF,TGTGCCAGCAGTTTAGGCGCACTAGCTCTCTCTGGAAACACCATATATTTT
NA,NA,TRBJ1-4,TRBV29-1,CSVEGGPSYGEKLFF,TGCAGCGTTGAAGGTGGACCCTCCTATGGTGAAAAACTGTTTTTT
many,NA,TRBJ1-6,TRBV2,CASSDTGRGSPLHF,TGTGCCAGCAGTGACACAGGGAGAGGATCACCCCTCCACTTT
many,TRBD2,TRBJ2-3,TRBV4-2,CASSPRVAGKGDTQYF,TGTGCCAGCAGCCCCCGGGTAGCGGGGAAGGGAGATACGCAGTATTTT
few,NA,TRBJ2-3,TRBV20-1,CSARDGSFSQRGTDTQYF,TGCAGTGCTAGAGATGGTTCTTTCTCACAGAGGGGCACAGATACGCAGTATTTT
NA,NA,TRBJ2-2,TRBV10-3,CAISPRTGLIGAELFF,TGTGCCATCAGTCCCCGGACCGGGCTGATCGGTGCGGAGCTGTTTTTT
few,NA,TRBJ1-1,TRBV20-1,CSASWGPIGAFF,TGCAGTGCTAGCTGGGGGCCTATAGGAGCTTTCTTT
many,NA,TRBJ2-5,TRBV28,CASSLSTGPGETQYF,TGTGCCAGCAGTTTATCAACGGGGCCCGGGGAGACCCAGTACTTC
many,NA,TRBJ2-3,TRBV5-1,CASSSGDPSTDTQYF,TGCGCCAGCAGCTCAGGGGATCCTAGCACAGATACGCAGTATTTT
few,NA,TRBJ1-2,TRBV15,CATSRDWQVYGYTF,TGTGCCACCAGCAGAGATTGGCAGGTCTATGGCTACACCTTC
many,NA,TRBJ2-7,TRBV20-1,CSATPAGRWNEQYF,TGCAGTGCTACCCCGGCAGGGAGGTGGAACGAGCAGTACTTC
many,NA,TRBJ1-1,TRBV4-3,CASSQGYRWGGGYEAFF,TGCGCCAGCAGCCAAGGTTATCGGTGGGGGGGAGGATACGAAGCTTTCTTT
NA,NA,TRBJ2-7,TRBV30,CAWSDKYEQYF,TGTGCCTGGAGTGATAAGTACGAGCAGTACTTC
few,TRBD1,TRBJ2-3,TRBV5-1,CASSNDRASRDTQYF,TGCGCCAGCAGCAATGACAGGGCCTCAAGAGATACGCAGTATTTT
many,NA,TRBJ2-1,TRBV6-2/TRBV6-3,CASSYLDNEQFF,TGTGCCAGCAGTTACCTTGACAATGAGCAGTTCTTC
NA,TRBD2,TRBJ2-1,TRBV4-3,CASSQGLAGEFNEQFF,TGCGCCAGCAGCCAAGGACTAGCGGGAGAATTCAATGAGCAGTTCTTC
few,NA,TRBJ1-5,TRBV7-2,CASSPQPGNQPQHF,TGTGCCAGCAGCCCACAGCCCGGCAATCAGCCCCAGCATTTT
few,NA,TRBJ1-6,TRBV11-2,CASSLDLPGRDSPLHF,TGTGCCAGCAGCTTAGATCTCCCAGGGAGGGACTCACCCCTCCACTTT
few,TRBD1,TRBJ2-2,TRBV5-1,CASSMGQGANTGELFF,TGCGCCAGCTCGATGGGACAGGGGGCGAACACCGGGGAGCTGTTTTTT
many,NA,TRBJ2-3,TRBV10-2,CAAGTQYF,TGCGCAGCCGGCACGCAGTATTTT
few,NA,TRBJ1-4,TRBV29-1,CSALGGDEKLFF,TGCAGCGCACTGGGGGGAGATGAAAAACTGTTTTTT
many,NA,TRBJ1-3,TRBV5-6,CASSSRSGNTIYF,TGTGCCAGCAGCTCCCGTTCTGGAAACACCATATATTTT
many,TRBD1,TRBJ2-6,TRBV28,CASSLGTGKSGANVLTF,TGTGCCAGCAGTTTAGGGACAGGCAAATCTGGGGCCAACGTCCTGACTTTC
few,TRBD2,TRBJ2-4,TRBV4-2,CASSQGVAGVLIQYF,TGTGCCAGCAGCCAAGGGGTAGCGGGAGTTCTGATTCAGTACTTC
few,NA,TRBJ1-2,TRBV12-5,CASGLGQTLSGYTF,TGTGCTAGTGGTCTCGGACAGACCCTCTCTGGCTACACCTTC
few,TRBD1,TRBJ2-1,TRBV4-2,CASSIGQGRSYNEQFF,TGTGCCAGCAGCATCGGACAGGGGCGCTCCTACAATGAGCAGTTCTTC
NA,NA,TRBJ1-2,TRBV20-1,CSARDRGPTSNYGYTF,TGCAGTGCTAGAGATAGGGGACCGACCTCTAACTATGGCTACACCTTC
many,TRBD1,TRBJ1-5,TRBV20-1,CSAREPGGFIGNQPQHF,TGCAGTGCTAGGGAACCAGGGGGCTTTATAGGAAATCAGCCCCAGCATTTT
NA,TRBD1,TRBJ1-2,TRBV7-2,CASSMQPDRVYGYTF,TGTGCCAGCAGCATGCAACCGGACAGGGTGTATGGCTACACCTTC
few,NA,TRBJ2-7,TRBV10-3,CAISEWTTGEQYF,TGTGCCATCAGTGAATGGACAACAGGCGAGCAGTACTTC
many,TRBD1,TRBJ2-5,TRBV6-1,CASSRAGGVEETQYF,TGTGCCAGCAGTAGGGCAGGGGGCGTGGAAGAGACCCAGTACTTC
NA,NA,TRBJ2-5,TRBV9,CASSKTGTIQETQYF,TGTGCCAGCAGCAAAACCGGGACCATCCAAGAGACCCAGTACTTC
NA,TRBD2,TRBJ2-1,TRBV6-1,CASADSGGLNNEQFF,TGTGCCAGCGCAGACTCGGGGGGGCTTAACAATGAGCAGTTCTTC
many,NA,TRBJ1-1,TRBV29-1,CSVETGGGAFF,TGCAGCGTTGAGACCGGGGGGGGAGCTTTCTTT
many,NA,TRBJ2-1,TRBV10-3,CAIGGSRESSNEQFF,TGTGCCATCGGGGGCTCGCGGGAGTCCTCCAATGAGCAGTTCTTC
many,NA,TRBJ2-5,TRBV4-2,CASSQDSETQYF,TGTGCCAGCAGCCAAGATTCGGAGACCCAGTACTTC